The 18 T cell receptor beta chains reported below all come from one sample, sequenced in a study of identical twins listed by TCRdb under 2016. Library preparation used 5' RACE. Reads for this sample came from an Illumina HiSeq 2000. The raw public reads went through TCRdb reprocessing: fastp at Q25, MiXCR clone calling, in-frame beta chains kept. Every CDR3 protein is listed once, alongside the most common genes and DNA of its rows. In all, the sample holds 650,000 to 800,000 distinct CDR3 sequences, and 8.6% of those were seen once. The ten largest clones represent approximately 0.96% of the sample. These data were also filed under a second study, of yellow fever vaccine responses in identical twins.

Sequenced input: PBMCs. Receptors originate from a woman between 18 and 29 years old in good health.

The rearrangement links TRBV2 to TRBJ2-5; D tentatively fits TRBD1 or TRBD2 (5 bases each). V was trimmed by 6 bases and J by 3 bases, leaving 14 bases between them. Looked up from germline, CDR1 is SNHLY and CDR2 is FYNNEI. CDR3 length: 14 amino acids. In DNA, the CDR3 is TGTGCCAGCAGAGACGGGACGGCGAAAGAGACCCAGTACTTC. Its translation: CASRDGTAKETQYF.

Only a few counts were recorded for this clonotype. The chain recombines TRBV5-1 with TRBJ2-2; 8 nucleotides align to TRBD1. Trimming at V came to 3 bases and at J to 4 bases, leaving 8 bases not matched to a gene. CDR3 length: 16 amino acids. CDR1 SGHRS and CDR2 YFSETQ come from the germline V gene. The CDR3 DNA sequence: TGCGCCAGCAGCTCCGATACAGGGGGGAGCACCGGGGAGCTGTTTTTT. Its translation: CASSSDTGGSTGELFF.

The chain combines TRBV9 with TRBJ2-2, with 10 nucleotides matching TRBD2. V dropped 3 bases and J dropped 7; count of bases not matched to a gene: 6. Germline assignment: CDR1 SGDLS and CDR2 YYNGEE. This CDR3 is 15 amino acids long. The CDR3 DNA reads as TGTGCCAGCAGCGCCACTAGCGGGACGGTCGGGGAGCTGTTTTTT. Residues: CASSATSGTVGELFF.

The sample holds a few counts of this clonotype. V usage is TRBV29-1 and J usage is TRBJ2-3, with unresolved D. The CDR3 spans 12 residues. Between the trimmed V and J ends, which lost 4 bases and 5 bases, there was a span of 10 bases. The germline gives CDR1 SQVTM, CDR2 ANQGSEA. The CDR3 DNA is TGCAGCGTTGCGGCATTCTTAGATACGCAGTATTTT. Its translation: CSVAAFLDTQYF.

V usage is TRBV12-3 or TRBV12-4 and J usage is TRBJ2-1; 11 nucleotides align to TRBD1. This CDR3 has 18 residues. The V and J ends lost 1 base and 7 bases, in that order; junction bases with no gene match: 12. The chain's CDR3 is CASSLVPGQGVGGNEQFF. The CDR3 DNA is TGTGCCAGCAGTTTAGTTCCGGGACAGGGGGTCGGGGGAAATGAGCAGTTCTTC.

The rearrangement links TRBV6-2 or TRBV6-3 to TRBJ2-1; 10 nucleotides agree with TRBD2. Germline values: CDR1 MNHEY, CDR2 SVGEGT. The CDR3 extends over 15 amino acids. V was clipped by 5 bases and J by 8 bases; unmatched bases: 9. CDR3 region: CASSTTSGIRDEQFF. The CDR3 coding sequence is TGTGCCAGCAGTACCACTAGCGGGATAAGGGATGAGCAGTTCTTC.

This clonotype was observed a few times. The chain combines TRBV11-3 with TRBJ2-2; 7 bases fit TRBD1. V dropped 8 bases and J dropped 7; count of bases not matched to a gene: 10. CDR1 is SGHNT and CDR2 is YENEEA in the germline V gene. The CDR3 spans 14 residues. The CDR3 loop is CASGRTGRIGELFF. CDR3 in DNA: TGTGCCAGCGGGCGGACAGGAAGAATCGGGGAGCTGTTTTTT.

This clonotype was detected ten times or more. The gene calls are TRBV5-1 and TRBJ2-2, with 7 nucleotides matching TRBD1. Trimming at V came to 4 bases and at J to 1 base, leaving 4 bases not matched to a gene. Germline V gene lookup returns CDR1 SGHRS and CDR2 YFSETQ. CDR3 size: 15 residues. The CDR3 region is CASSGGQKNTGELFF. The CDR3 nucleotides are TGCGCCAGCAGCGGGGGACAGAAGAACACCGGGGAGCTGTTTTTT.

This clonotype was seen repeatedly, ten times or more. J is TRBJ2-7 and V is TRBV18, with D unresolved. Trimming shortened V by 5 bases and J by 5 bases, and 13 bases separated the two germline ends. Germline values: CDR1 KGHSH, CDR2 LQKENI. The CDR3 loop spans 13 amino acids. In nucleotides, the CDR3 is TGTGCCAGCTCATCGTATACGGGCGACGAGCAGTACTTC. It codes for CASSSYTGDEQYF.

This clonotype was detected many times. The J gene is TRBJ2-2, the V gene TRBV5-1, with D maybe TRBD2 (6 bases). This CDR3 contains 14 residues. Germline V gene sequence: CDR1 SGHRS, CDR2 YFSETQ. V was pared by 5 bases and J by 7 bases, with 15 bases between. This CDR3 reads CASSLAAGDGELFF. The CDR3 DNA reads TGCGCCAGCAGTTTAGCGGCTGGTGACGGGGAGCTGTTTTTT.

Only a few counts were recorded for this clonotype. The CDR3 DNA reads TGTGCCAGCAGCTTCGGGTCGACAGGAAACTATGGCTACACCTTC. It specifies CASSFGSTGNYGYTF. V gene TRBV5-5 combines with J gene TRBJ1-2; the D gene is possibly TRBD1 (6 bases). Trimming removed 2 bases from V and 2 bases from J, with 13 bases in between. The germline CDR1 and CDR2 sequences are SGHKS and YYEKEE (reference sequence). This CDR3 has 15 residues.

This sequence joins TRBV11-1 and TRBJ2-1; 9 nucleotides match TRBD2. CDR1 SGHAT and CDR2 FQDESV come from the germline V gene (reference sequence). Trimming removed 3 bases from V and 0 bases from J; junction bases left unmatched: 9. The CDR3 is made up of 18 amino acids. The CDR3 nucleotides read TGTGCCAGCAGCTTGCTTTCGGGACTAGCTCCCTCCTACAATGAGCAGTTCTTC. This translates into CASSLLSGLAPSYNEQFF. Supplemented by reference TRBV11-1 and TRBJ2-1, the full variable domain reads EAEVAQSPRYKITEKSQAVAFWCDPISGHATLYWYRQILGQGPELLVQFQDESVVDDSQLPKDRFSAERLKGVDSTLKIQPAELGDSAMYLCASSLLSGLAPSYNEQFFGPGTRLTVL.

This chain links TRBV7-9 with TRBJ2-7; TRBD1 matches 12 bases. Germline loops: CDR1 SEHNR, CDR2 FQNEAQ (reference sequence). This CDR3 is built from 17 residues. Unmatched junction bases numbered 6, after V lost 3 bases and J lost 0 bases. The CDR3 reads CASSFAQGQGASYEQYF. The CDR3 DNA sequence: TGTGCCAGCAGCTTTGCCCAGGGACAGGGGGCCTCCTACGAGCAGTACTTC.

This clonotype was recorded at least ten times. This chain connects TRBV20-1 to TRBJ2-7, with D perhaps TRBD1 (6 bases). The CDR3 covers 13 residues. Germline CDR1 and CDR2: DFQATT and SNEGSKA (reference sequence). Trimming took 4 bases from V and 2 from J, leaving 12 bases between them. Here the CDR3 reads CSAMEDSPYEQYF. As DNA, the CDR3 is TGCAGTGCTATGGAGGACAGCCCCTACGAGCAGTACTTC.

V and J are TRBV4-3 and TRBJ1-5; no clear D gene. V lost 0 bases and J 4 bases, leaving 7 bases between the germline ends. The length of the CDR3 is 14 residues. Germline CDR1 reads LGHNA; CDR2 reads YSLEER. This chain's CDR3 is CASSQDVENQPQHF. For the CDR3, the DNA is TGCGCCAGCAGCCAAGATGTCGAAAATCAGCCCCAGCATTTT.

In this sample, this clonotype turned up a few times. CDR3 in DNA: TGCGCCAGCAGGAGGGCTAGCGGGGGGGCAACGGAGACCCAGTACTTC. Protein product: CASRRASGGATETQYF. The V call is TRBV5-1, the J call TRBJ2-5; 12 positions agree with TRBD2. Trimming removed 5 bases from V and 5 bases from J; junction bases left unmatched: 10. CDR3 size: 16 residues. Germline V gene data show CDR1 as SGHRS and CDR2 as YFSETQ. Based on the CDR3 plus reference TRBV5-1 and TRBJ2-5, the full variable domain is KAGVTQTPRYLIKTRGQQVTLSCSPISGHRSVSWYQQTPGQGLQFLFEYFSETQRNKGNFPGRFSGRQFSNSRSEMNVSTLELGDSALYLCASRRASGGATETQYFGPGTRLLVL.

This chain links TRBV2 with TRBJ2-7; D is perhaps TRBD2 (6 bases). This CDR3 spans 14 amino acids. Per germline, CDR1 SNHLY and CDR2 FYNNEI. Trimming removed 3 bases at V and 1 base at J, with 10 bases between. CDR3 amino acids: CASSEWGESYEQYF. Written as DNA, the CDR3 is TGTGCCAGCAGTGAGTGGGGGGAATCCTACGAGCAGTACTTC.

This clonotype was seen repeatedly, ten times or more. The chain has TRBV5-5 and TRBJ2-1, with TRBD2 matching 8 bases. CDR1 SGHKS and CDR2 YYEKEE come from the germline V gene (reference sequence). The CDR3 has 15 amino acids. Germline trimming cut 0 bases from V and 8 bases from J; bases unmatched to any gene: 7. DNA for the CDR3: TGTGCCAGCAGCTTGGGGACTAGCCGCGACGATGAGCAGTTCTTC. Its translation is CASSLGTSRDDEQFF.